Reported below is one T cell receptor beta chain. These data originate in a study of blood T cell repertoires in COVID-19. The assay was immunoSEQ multiplex PCR, and TCRdb's table has in-frame clones only and misses some. Of more than 45,000 clones listed, around 80% are singletons. The sample comprised peripheral blood. The sequence was obtained from a man at least 80 years old in a cohort sampled during active COVID-19.

CDR3 bases: TGTGCCAGCAGTCTGACTACAGGGGTCTATGGCTACACCTTC. Its protein product is CASSLTTGVYGYTF. This sequence joins TRBV28 and TRBJ1-2, with 7 nucleotides matching TRBD1. The junction had 7 bases not matched to a gene; V was cut back by 5 bases and J by 4 bases. The CDR3 spans 14 residues. Germline V gene data show CDR1 as MDHEN and CDR2 as SYDVKM.